This T cell receptor beta chain was identified during a study of blood T cells in healthy people across ages. Study-level information: Capture by template switching was about one barcoded beta molecule per two T cells.

With a J-beta primer mix and a sample-barcoded 5' primer, a second PCR ran about 7 to 12 cycles. CDR3-containing paired-end reads numbered at least 2.5 million in each sample. TCRdb ran MiXCR on the 5' RACE reads and lists one entry per CDR3 protein. Found here are approximately 760,000 distinct CDR3 sequences, 20% to 25% of them singletons; the top ten hold 8% to 10%. Every sample gave at least 6 micrograms of total RNA when it was extracted. In germline, CDR1 is MNHEY, CDR2 SVGAGI. CDR3 length: 17 residues. This clonotype is a singleton in its sample. One end of the junction is discordant with germline, which a read error may explain. The same specimen was also included in a second study, on T cells of mothers and their children. That investigation notes: Thymic selection molds TCR recombination output in a comparable way in related and unrelated pairs.

The specimen was blood. The source of this sequence is a boy between 10 and 17 years old in good health. The rearrangement links TRBV6-5 to TRBJ1-3, with 7 bases lining up with TRBD1. The CDR3 DNA reads as TGTGCCAGCAGTTACGGGCCGGGACAGAGCTCTGGAGACACCATATATTTT. It is translated as CASSYGPGQSSGDTIYF.